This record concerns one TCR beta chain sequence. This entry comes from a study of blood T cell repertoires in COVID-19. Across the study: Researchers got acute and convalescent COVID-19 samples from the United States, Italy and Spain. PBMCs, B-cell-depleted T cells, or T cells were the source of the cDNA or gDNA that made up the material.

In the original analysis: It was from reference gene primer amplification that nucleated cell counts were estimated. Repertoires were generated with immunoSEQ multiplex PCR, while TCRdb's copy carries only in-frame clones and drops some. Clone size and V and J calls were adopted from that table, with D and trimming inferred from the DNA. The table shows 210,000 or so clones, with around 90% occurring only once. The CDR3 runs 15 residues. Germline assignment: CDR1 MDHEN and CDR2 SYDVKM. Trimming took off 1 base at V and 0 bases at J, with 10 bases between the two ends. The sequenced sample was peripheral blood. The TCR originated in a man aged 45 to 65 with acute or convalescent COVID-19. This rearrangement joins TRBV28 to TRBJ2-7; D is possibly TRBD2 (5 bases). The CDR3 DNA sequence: TGTGCCAGCAGTTTATCGGGGAAAAGCTCCTACGAGCAGTACGTC. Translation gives CASSLSGKSSYEQYV.